This T cell receptor (beta chain) was identified in a study of T-cell reconstitution after alpha-beta-depleted transplantation in children. Study observations and caveats: At the one-year point after transplant, T-cell counts and TCRbeta diversity were found to come mostly from T cells that had been newly produced. Expanded graft clones numbering several hundred reportedly gave rise to alpha-beta T cells about two months after transplant.

This clonotype was seen repeatedly, ten times or more. No antigen is known for it. The authors prepared the TCRbeta library with unique molecular identifiers. Each CDR3 protein is one row after TCRdb ran MiXCR on the PCR reads. The sample holds hundreds of thousands of distinct CDR3 sequences, around 13% seen once. The receptor was isolated from a male patient younger than 18 who had a stem cell transplant for acute myeloid leukemia, so the T cells may come from the graft donor. Source: PBMCs, mostly from graft donor cells, taken 360 days after TCRalphabeta/CD19-depleted stem cell transplant.

CDR3 in amino acids: CSVGHSYEQYF. DNA of the CDR3: TGCAGCGTCGGACATTCCTACGAGCAGTACTTC. The chain combines TRBV29-1 with TRBJ2-7, with D perhaps matching TRBD1 (5 bases). Per germline, CDR1 SQVTM and CDR2 ANQGSEA. This CDR3 comprises 11 residues. V lost 6 bases to trimming and J lost 1 base, with 7 bases between them.